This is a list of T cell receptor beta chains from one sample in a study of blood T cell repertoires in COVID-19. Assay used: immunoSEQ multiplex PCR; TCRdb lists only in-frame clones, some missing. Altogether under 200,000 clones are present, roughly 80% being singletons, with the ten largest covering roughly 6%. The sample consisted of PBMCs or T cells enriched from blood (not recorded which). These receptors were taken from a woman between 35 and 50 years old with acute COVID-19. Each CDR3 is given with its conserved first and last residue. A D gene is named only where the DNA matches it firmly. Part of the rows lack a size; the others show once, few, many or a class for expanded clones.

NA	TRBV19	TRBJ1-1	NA	CASSITGTGTEAFF	TGTGCCAGTAGTATAACAGGGACGGGCACTGAAGCTTTCTTT
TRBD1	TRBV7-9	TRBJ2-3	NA	CASSIGDRTTDTQYF	TGTGCCAGCAGCATAGGGGACAGGACCACAGATACGCAGTATTTT
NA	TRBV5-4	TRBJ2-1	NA	CASSSQSGQKQFF	TGTGCCAGCAGTTCCCAGAGCGGCCAGAAGCAGTTCTTC
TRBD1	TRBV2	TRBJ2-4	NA	CASSSTGDVKNIQYF	TGTGCCAGCAGTTCGACAGGGGATGTCAAAAACATTCAGTACTTC
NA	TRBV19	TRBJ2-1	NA	CASSIPSWNEQFF	TGTGCCAGTAGTATCCCTAGTTGGAATGAGCAGTTCTTC
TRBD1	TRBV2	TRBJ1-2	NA	CASSESTGENYGYTF	TGTGCCAGCAGTGAATCTACAGGGGAGAACTATGGCTACACCTTC
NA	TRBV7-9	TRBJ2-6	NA	CASSLMRGGSGANVLTF	TGTGCCAGCAGCTTAATGCGGGGCGGGTCTGGGGCCAACGTCCTGACTTTC
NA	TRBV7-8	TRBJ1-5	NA	CASSLGQGGQPQHF	TGTGCCAGCAGCTTAGGTCAGGGTGGCCAGCCCCAGCATTTT
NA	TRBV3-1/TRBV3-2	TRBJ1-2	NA	CASSQVGGAYGYTF	TGTGCCAGCAGCCAAGTCGGGGGGGCTTATGGCTACACCTTC
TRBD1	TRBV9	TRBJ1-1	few	CASSVGDRKNTEAFF	TGTGCCAGCAGCGTTGGGGACAGAAAGAACACTGAAGCTTTCTTT
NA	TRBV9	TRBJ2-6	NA	CASSRQGNTGANVLTF	TGTGCCAGCAGTCGGCAGGGGAACACTGGGGCCAACGTCCTGACTTTC
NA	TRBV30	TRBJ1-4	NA	CAWSVKPNEKLFF	TGTGCCTGGAGTGTAAAGCCTAATGAAAAACTGTTTTTT
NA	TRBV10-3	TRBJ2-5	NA	CAISRGGSQYF	TGTGCCATCAGTAGAGGCGGGTCCCAGTACTTC
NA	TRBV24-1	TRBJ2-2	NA	CATSDLQGNTGELFF	TGTGCCACCAGTGATTTGCAGGGGAACACCGGGGAGCTGTTTTTT
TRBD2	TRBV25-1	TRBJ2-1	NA	CASSEVDRLAGGQFF	TGTGCCAGCAGTGAAGTCGACCGCTTAGCGGGAGGGCAGTTCTTC
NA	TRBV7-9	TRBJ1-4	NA	CASSPRDSPATNEKLFF	TGTGCCAGCAGCCCGCGGGATTCACCTGCAACTAATGAAAAACTGTTTTTT
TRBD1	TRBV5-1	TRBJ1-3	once	CASSWGDSFSGNTIYF	TGCGCCAGCAGCTGGGGGGACAGCTTCTCTGGAAACACCATATATTTT
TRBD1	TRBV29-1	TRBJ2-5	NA	CSVEGRGQGAQYF	TGCAGCGTTGAAGGCCGCGGACAGGGGGCCCAGTACTTC
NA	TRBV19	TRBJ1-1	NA	CASTRAETVMNTEAFF	TGTGCCAGTACCAGGGCCGAGACAGTGATGAACACTGAAGCTTTCTTT
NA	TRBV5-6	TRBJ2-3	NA	CASSLEGGGSDTQYF	TGTGCCAGCAGCTTGGAGGGAGGGGGTTCGGATACGCAGTATTTT
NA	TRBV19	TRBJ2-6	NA	CASRDLRGLSGANVLTF	TGTGCCAGTAGAGACCTCAGGGGCCTCTCTGGGGCCAACGTCCTGACTTTC
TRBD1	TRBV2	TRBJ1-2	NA	CASNLDRGIGGYTF	TGTGCCAGCAACCTCGACAGGGGCATTGGCGGCTACACCTTC
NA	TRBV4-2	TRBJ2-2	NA	CASSQVALPGSSGELFF	TGTGCCAGCAGCCAAGTAGCACTACCCGGGAGTTCCGGGGAGCTGTTTTTT
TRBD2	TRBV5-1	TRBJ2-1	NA	CASSGLAGAANEQFF	TGCGCCAGCAGCGGACTAGCGGGAGCTGCCAATGAGCAGTTCTTC
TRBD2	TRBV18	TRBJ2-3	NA	CASSDSGRTDTQYF	TGTGCCAGCTCAGATAGCGGGAGAACAGATACGCAGTATTTT
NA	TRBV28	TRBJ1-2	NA	CASSLLGGYGYTF	TGTGCCAGCAGCCTCCTGGGGGGCTATGGCTACACCTTC
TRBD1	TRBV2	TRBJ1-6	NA	CASRTGGESPLHF	TGTGCCAGCAGGACAGGGGGTGAGTCACCCCTCCACTTT